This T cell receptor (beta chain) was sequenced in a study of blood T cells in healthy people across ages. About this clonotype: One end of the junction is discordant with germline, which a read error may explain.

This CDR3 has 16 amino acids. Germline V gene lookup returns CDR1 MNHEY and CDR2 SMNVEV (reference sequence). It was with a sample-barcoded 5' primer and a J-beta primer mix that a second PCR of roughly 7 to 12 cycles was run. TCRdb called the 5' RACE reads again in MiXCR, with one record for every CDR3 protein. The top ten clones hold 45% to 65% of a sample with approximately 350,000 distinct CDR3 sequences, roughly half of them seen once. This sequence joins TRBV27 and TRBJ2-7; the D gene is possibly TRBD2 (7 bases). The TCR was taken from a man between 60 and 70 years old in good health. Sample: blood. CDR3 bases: TGTGCCGGCAGTTGGGGGGCGGGAGACTTATCCTACGAGCAGTACTTC. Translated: CAGSWGAGDLSYEQYF.